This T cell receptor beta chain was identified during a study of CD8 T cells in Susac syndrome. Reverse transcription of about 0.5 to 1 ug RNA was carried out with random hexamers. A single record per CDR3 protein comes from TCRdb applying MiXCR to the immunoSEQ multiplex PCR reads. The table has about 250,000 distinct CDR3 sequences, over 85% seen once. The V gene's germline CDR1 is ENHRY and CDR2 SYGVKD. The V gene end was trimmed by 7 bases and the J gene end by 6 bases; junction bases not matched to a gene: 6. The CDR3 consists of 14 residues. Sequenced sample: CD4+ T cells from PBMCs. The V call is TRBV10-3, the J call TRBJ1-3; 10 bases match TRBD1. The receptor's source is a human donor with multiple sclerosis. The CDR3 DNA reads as TGTGCCATCACTCCGGGACAGGGGTTAAACACCATATATTTT. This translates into CAITPGQGLNTIYF.